The 27 T cell receptor beta chains below were found in one sample sequenced in a study of graft-versus-host responses after intestinal transplantation. Here immunoSEQ multiplex PCR was the method, and the copy in TCRdb shows in-frame clones only, minus some. The table includes roughly 25,000 clones, approximately 82% detected once. This specimen consisted of PBMCs, obtained approximately four weeks after intestinal transplant. Every receptor here comes from a human patient who received an intestinal transplant, so some T cells may come from the graft donor.

This clone was observed a few times. Within the sample, other DNA sequences also encode this same CDR3. The chain links TRBV7-9 to TRBJ2-1, with 13 bases that match TRBD2. Germline loops: CDR1 SEHNR, CDR2 FQNEAQ (reference sequence). The CDR3 is 15 amino acids. After removal of 5 bases from V and 7 bases from J, the junction contained 5 bases not matched to a gene. Here the CDR3 reads CASSLTSGRGNEQFF. The CDR3 DNA follows: TGTGCCAGCAGCCTAACTAGCGGGAGGGGGAATGAGCAGTTCTTC.

J is TRBJ2-7 and V is TRBV20-1, with unresolved D. There are 11 residues in the CDR3. CDR1 and CDR2 from the germline V gene are DFQATT and SNEGSKA (reference sequence). The DNA for the CDR3 is TGCAGCCTGGAACTCCCCTACGAGCAGTACTTC. Translation gives CSLELPYEQYF.

The rearrangement uses TRBV7-3 and TRBJ2-5; no definite D call. Germline V CDR1 and CDR2: SGHTA, FQGTGA. V was trimmed by 2 bases and J by 4 bases, leaving 11 bases between them. This CDR3 has 14 amino acids. Here the CDR3 reads CASSLSSSGETQYF. The CDR3 DNA reads TGTGCCAGCAGCTTATCAAGTTCCGGAGAGACCCAGTACTTC.

The CDR3 DNA reads TGCGCCAGCAGCCCCGGGACTAGCGGGAGAGGTGGCGCAGATACGCAGTATTTT. Protein sequence: CASSPGTSGRGGADTQYF. The chain couples TRBV5-1 to TRBJ2-3, with TRBD2 matching over 14 bases. The CDR3 runs 18 residues. The V segment lost 4 bases and the J segment 4 bases; nucleotides outside the gene matches: 11. Per the germline V gene, CDR1 is SGHRS and CDR2 is YFSETQ.

Only one count was recorded for this clone. The chain's CDR3 is CASSLPAGEQYF. The CDR3 nucleotides are TGTGCCAGCAGTTTGCCGGCTGGGGAGCAGTACTTC. This chain uses TRBV27 with TRBJ2-7; D is unresolved. The CDR3 contains 12 residues. V was pared by 3 bases and J by 7 bases, with 10 bases between. Germline-derived CDR1 and CDR2 are MNHEY and SMNVEV (reference sequence).

The chain is built from TRBV18 and TRBJ2-1, with a tentative D call TRBD1 (6 bases). V lost 3 bases, J lost 0 bases, and 12 bases lay in between. The germline gives CDR1 KGHSH, CDR2 LQKENI. The CDR3 spans 16 residues. CDR3 bases: TGTGCCAGCTCACCGACGACAGGCCACTCCTACAATGAGCAGTTCTTC. This codes for CASSPTTGHSYNEQFF.

The genes are TRBV10-3 and TRBJ2-7; 10 bases are shared with TRBD1. Germline V CDR1 and CDR2: ENHRY, SYGVKD. The length of the CDR3 is 17 residues. J gave up 6 bases and V 6 bases, and 17 bases lay outside the gene matches. The CDR3 loop reads CAIRETGGATRVFEQYF. In DNA form, the CDR3 reads TGTGCCATCAGGGAGACAGGGGGCGCAACTAGGGTGTTCGAGCAGTACTTC.

V and J are TRBV7-2 and TRBJ2-3; D remains ambiguous. This CDR3 is 17 amino acids long. Per the germline V gene, CDR1 is SGHTA and CDR2 is FQGNSA. V was trimmed by 1 base and J by 0 bases, leaving 14 bases between them. The CDR3 sequence is CASSLGDLFLSTDTQYF. The CDR3, as DNA: TGTGCCAGCAGCTTAGGAGACTTGTTCCTAAGCACAGATACGCAGTATTTT.

J is TRBJ2-3 and V is TRBV14; D is uncertain. CDR1 and CDR2 from the germline V gene are SGHDN and FVKESK. Trimming removed 3 bases at V and 6 bases at J, with 13 bases between. This CDR3 is built from 14 residues. The CDR3 DNA reads as TGTGCCAGCAGCCAGAAAATTTGTGCGGATACGCAGTATTTT. As protein: CASSQKICADTQYF.

The genes are TRBV7-8 and TRBJ2-7; D remains ambiguous. This CDR3 has 16 amino acids. The V and J ends lost 5 bases and 4 bases respectively, with 21 bases between them. In germline, CDR1 is SGHVS, CDR2 FQNEAQ. The CDR3 protein is CASSHKRTAPLYEQYF. Written as DNA, the CDR3 is TGTGCCAGCAGCCACAAGAGGACGGCTCCCCTTTACGAGCAGTACTTC.

About this clone itself: The sample has other DNA sequences that encode this CDR3 too. The chain couples TRBV27 to TRBJ2-7, with 9 bases that match TRBD1. J was trimmed by 3 bases and V by 5 bases; bases with no gene match: 5. CDR3 length: 14 residues. The germline gives CDR1 MNHEY, CDR2 SMNVEV (reference sequence). CDR3 nucleotide sequence: TGTGCCAGCAGTGCCGGGACAGGGATCTACGAGCAGTACTTC. This sequence encodes CASSAGTGIYEQYF.

CDR3 loop: CASSLQVSSTDTQYF. In DNA, the CDR3 is TGTGCCAGCAGTTTACAGGTCTCTAGCACAGATACGCAGTATTTT. The V call is TRBV6-5, the J call TRBJ2-3; D possibly corresponds to TRBD1 (5 bases). Trimming pared 4 bases from V and 0 bases from J, leaving 11 bases between. From germline, CDR1 is MNHEY and CDR2 SVGAGI. CDR3 size: 15 residues.

This chain joins TRBV27 and TRBJ1-6; a weak D match, TRBD1 (5 bases). The CDR3 consists of 13 residues. V lost 6 bases to trimming and J lost 5 bases, with 8 bases between them. The germline gives CDR1 MNHEY, CDR2 SMNVEV (reference sequence). Here the CDR3 DNA reads TGTGCCAGCAGCCCCAGGGATAATTCACCCCTCCACTTT. Translation: CASSPRDNSPLHF.

The chain is built from TRBV9 and TRBJ2-3, with 9 bases aligning to TRBD2. This CDR3 spans 15 amino acids. The germline V gene encodes CDR1 SGDLS and CDR2 YYNGEE. The V and J ends lost 3 bases and 3 bases, in that order; junction bases with no gene match: 5. CDR3 bases: TGTGCCAGCAGCGCGACTAGCGGATTGACAGATACGCAGTATTTT. Protein product: CASSATSGLTDTQYF.

This clone was seen a single time. The J gene is TRBJ1-1, the V gene TRBV30; D unclear. Germline V CDR1 and CDR2: GTSNPN, SVGIG (reference sequence). The CDR3 runs 16 residues. V was pared by 2 bases and J by 3 bases, with 19 bases between. The DNA for the CDR3 is TGTGCCTGGAGTAAGCTTCGTTCGCGGGGAGACACTGAAGCTTTCTTT. Its protein product is CAWSKLRSRGDTEAFF. Variable domain in full (rest from reference TRBV30 and TRBJ1-1): SQTIHQWPATLVQPVGSPLSLECTVEGTSNPNLYWYRQAAGRGLQLLFYSVGIGQISSEVPQNLSASRPQDRQFILSSKKLLLSDSGFYLCAWSKLRSRGDTEAFFGQGTRLTVV.

For the CDR3, the DNA is TGTGCCAGCAGTTACCAGGTAGCGGCCCAAGAGACCCAGTACTTC. Translated, it gives CASSYQVAAQETQYF. This chain joins TRBV6-6 and TRBJ2-5, with a weak D call TRBD2 (6 bases). V lost 2 bases, J lost 1 base, and 11 bases lay in between. This CDR3 has 15 residues. The germline V gene has CDR1 MNHNY and CDR2 SVGAGI (reference sequence).

The rearrangement links TRBV6-5 to TRBJ2-7; TRBD2 might be the D (5 bases). CDR3 size: 13 residues. Germline assignment: CDR1 MNHEY and CDR2 SVGAGI. V gave up 8 bases and J gave up 3 bases, with 14 bases separating them. This chain's CDR3 is CASGETGGYEQYF. CDR3 coding DNA: TGTGCCAGCGGGGAGACGGGCGGCTACGAGCAGTACTTC.

The rearrangement links TRBV5-1 to TRBJ2-3; 7 positions agree with TRBD1. The CDR3 is 14 residues long. Germline CDR1 is SGHRS and CDR2 is YFSETQ. J was trimmed by 0 bases and V by 3 bases; bases with no gene match: 1. Here the CDR3 DNA reads TGCGCCAGCAGCTCCAGGGGGAGCACAGATACGCAGTATTTT. It translates to CASSSRGSTDTQYF.

V is TRBV5-1 and J is TRBJ2-3, with a possible D match to TRBD2 (6 bases). The CDR3 runs to 14 residues. Germline CDR1 reads SGHRS; CDR2 reads YFSETQ. Trimming took off 3 bases at V and 0 bases at J, with 8 bases between the two ends. The CDR3 protein is CASSSSVSTDTQYF. In DNA, the CDR3 is TGCGCCAGCAGCTCTAGCGTTAGCACAGATACGCAGTATTTT.

The chain joins TRBV27 to TRBJ1-1; D not resolved. The CDR3 length is 12 residues. Trimming removed 8 bases at V and 5 bases at J, with 12 bases between. Germline CDR1 and CDR2: MNHEY and SMNVEV (reference sequence). The CDR3 protein is CASQRIWTEAFF. CDR3 sequence (DNA): TGTGCCAGCCAGAGAATATGGACTGAAGCTTTCTTT.

The V gene is TRBV5-1, the J gene TRBJ1-1; perhaps TRBD1 as D (6 bases). The V gene's germline CDR1 is SGHRS and CDR2 YFSETQ. The V end lost 4 bases, the J end lost 1 base, and 11 bases lay between the germline ends. This CDR3 has 14 amino acids. CDR3 amino acids: CASSVQGWNTEAFF. As DNA, the CDR3 is TGCGCCAGCAGCGTACAGGGCTGGAACACTGAAGCTTTCTTT.

This chain connects TRBV4-1 to TRBJ1-2; no definite D call. V gave up 4 bases and J gave up 2 bases, with 14 bases separating them. CDR3 size: 15 residues. Germline CDR1 is MGHRA and CDR2 is YSYEKL. Here the CDR3 DNA reads TGCGCCAGCAGCCGGACCCTGACGGGGAACTATGGCTACACCTTC. Protein sequence: CASSRTLTGNYGYTF.

This chain connects TRBV11-3 to TRBJ2-7; a possible D gene is TRBD2 (6 bases). V gave up 3 bases and J gave up 0 bases, with 12 bases separating them. The CDR3 sequence is 15 residues long. Germline CDR1 SGHNT, CDR2 YENEEA. CDR3 in DNA: TGTGCCAGCAGCTTTGGGGCGGAGGGCTCCTACGAGCAGTACTTC. Its translation is CASSFGAEGSYEQYF.

The J gene is TRBJ1-1, the V gene TRBV2; a possible D gene is TRBD1 (5 bases). The CDR3 is 15 amino acids. Trimming took off 1 base at V and 1 base at J, with 10 bases between the two ends. The germline gives CDR1 SNHLY, CDR2 FYNNEI. The CDR3 region has the DNA TGTGCCAGCAGTGAAGACCGGGGGAGGAACACTGAAGCTTTCTTT. It is translated as CASSEDRGRNTEAFF.

This clone was seen only once. This CDR3 reads CASSPGQGVRDAFF. In DNA form, the CDR3 reads TGTGCCAGCAGCCCGGGACAGGGGGTAAGAGATGCTTTCTTT. This chain links TRBV6-5 with TRBJ1-1, with 11 bases fitting TRBD1. Germline values: CDR1 MNHEY, CDR2 SVGAGI. CDR3 length: 14 residues. The J segment lost 11 bases and the V segment lost 6 bases, leaving 11 bases of the junction unmatched.

The chain joins TRBV5-6 to TRBJ2-5; 14 positions agree with TRBD2. V dropped 4 bases and J dropped 5; count of bases not matched to a gene: 7. This CDR3 spans 16 amino acids. Per germline, CDR1 SGHDT and CDR2 YYEEEE. The CDR3 sequence: CASSPGLAGVGETQYF. DNA for the CDR3: TGTGCCAGCAGCCCGGGACTAGCGGGAGTAGGGGAGACCCAGTACTTC.

The rearrangement links TRBV2 to TRBJ1-6, with D maybe TRBD1 (5 bases). This CDR3 has 16 amino acids. Trimming left V 4 bases short and J 3 bases short, with 13 bases between. Germline CDR1 SNHLY, CDR2 FYNNEI. The CDR3 spells CASSVGRQNYNSPLHF. DNA of the CDR3: TGTGCCAGCAGTGTAGGTAGACAGAACTATAATTCACCCCTCCACTTT. Complete variable domain (other parts from reference TRBV2 and TRBJ1-6): EPEVTQTPSHQVTQMGQEVILRCVPISNHLYFYWYRQILGQKVEFLVSFYNNEISEKSEIFDDQFSVERPDGSNFTLKIRSTKLEDSAMYFCASSVGRQNYNSPLHFGNGTRLTVT.